The source of this T cell receptor (beta chain) is a study of control samples from healthy donors and cancer patients. This table comes from immunoSEQ multiplex PCR, and its TCRdb copy is limited to in-frame clones, with some not included. Among approximately 130,000 clones listed, 87% were seen once. The CDR3 spans 14 residues. Germline V gene lookup returns CDR1 KGHDR and CDR2 SFDVKD. The V and J ends lost 4 bases and 5 bases, in that order; junction bases with no gene match: 6. The rearrangement links TRBV24-1 to TRBJ1-2; 7 nucleotides align to TRBD1. Sequenced sample: blood. The source is a man younger than 40 in good health. The CDR3 region has the DNA TGTGCCACCAGTGACGTCGGGACAGCGTATGGCTACACCTTC. Translating gives CATSDVGTAYGYTF.